This TCR beta chain was sequenced in a study of T-cell memory formation after mild COVID-19. Study details: TCR clusters were mostly confined to one donor each. General study findings and limits: Researchers found some responding clones in pre-infection memory, a sign that cross-reactive memory joined. Clones that shrank (day 15 to 85) were balanced CD4/CD8, whereas later expanders leaned CD4+.

CDR3 length: 13 amino acids. The ends were cut back, 3 bases at V and 1 base at J, with 9 bases in the middle. Germline assignment: CDR1 SQVTM and CDR2 ANQGSEA. This clonotype was recorded at least ten times. Its specificity is unknown. TCRdb itself ran the 5' RACE reads through MiXCR, one entry per CDR3 protein. Of around 250,000 distinct CDR3 sequences in the sample, roughly 17% were seen once. The sample was PBMCs or a T cell subset sorted from them (not recorded which). This chain joins TRBV29-1 and TRBJ2-5; D ambiguous. This clonotype was obtained from a man in his late teens or twenties who had mild COVID-19 (a few samples of this study predate the infection). Cell type and time point are not known. As DNA, the CDR3 is TGCAGCGTTGACCCGGGCACCCAAGAGACCCAGTACTTC. Its protein is CSVDPGTQETQYF. The entire variable domain, with the rest obtained from reference TRBV29-1 and TRBJ2-5, is as follows: SAVISQKPSRDICQRGTSLTIQCQVDSQVTMMFWYRQQPGQSLTLIATANQGSEATYESGFVIDKFPISRPNLTFSTLTVSNMSPEDSSIYLCSVDPGTQETQYFGPGTRLLVL.